This entry lists 21 T cell receptor beta chains sequenced from one sample in a study of response to subunit inactivated influenza vaccine listed by TCRdb under 2018. The library was obtained by RT-PCR. The sample was run on an Illumina HiSeq 2500. Using fastp at Q25 and MiXCR, TCRdb reprocessed the public reads and kept productive beta chains. All rows with the same CDR3 protein become a single entry with the most common DNA and genes. The sample table holds over 150,000 distinct CDR3 sequences, of which nearly 9.5% were seen once. Roughly a tenth of the sample lies in the top ten. The specimen was non-naive T cells sorted from PBMCs, collected on the day of vaccination. The sample's cell subset or site label, decoded: memory T cell fraction. The origin of the receptors is a man between 45 and 60 years old who received an inactivated influenza vaccine. Donor details come from another sample of the same person, matched by shared clones.

The J gene is TRBJ2-5, the V gene TRBV20-1, with 9 bases that match TRBD1. Germline V lookup: CDR1 DFQATT, CDR2 SNEGSKA (reference sequence). This CDR3 spans 16 amino acids. J lost 2 bases, V lost 3 bases, and 10 bases had no gene match. DNA for the CDR3: TGCAGTGCTAGGAGTAACCGGGACAGGGAACAAGAGACCCAGTACTTC. This gives the protein CSARSNRDREQETQYF.

This clonotype was seen only a few times. The chain has TRBV20-1 and TRBJ2-1; TRBD2 matches 15 bases. Germline V gene lookup returns CDR1 DFQATT and CDR2 SNEGSKA (reference sequence). V dropped 8 bases and J dropped 8; count of bases not matched to a gene: 16. The CDR3 is made up of 17 amino acids. The CDR3 DNA sequence: TGCAGTTTCTCCCTTTGGGGGACTAGCGGGGGGTCCGATGAGCAGTTCTTC. It translates to CSFSLWGTSGGSDEQFF.

This clonotype was counted a few times. This rearrangement joins TRBV7-2 to TRBJ2-7, with 9 bases that match TRBD2. The CDR3 length is 16 residues. With V trimmed by 2 bases and J by 6 bases, 11 bases remained unmatched. Per the germline V gene, CDR1 is SGHTA and CDR2 is FQGNSA. The CDR3 protein is CASSLISAGGWSEQYF. The CDR3 DNA reads as TGTGCCAGCAGCTTAATAAGTGCGGGGGGGTGGAGCGAGCAGTACTTC.

In nucleotides, the CDR3 is TGTGCCAGCAGCTTAGCGCCGGGGGGCTTAGGCACAGATACGCAGTATTTT. It yields the protein CASSLAPGGLGTDTQYF. The chain has TRBV7-8 and TRBJ2-3; maybe TRBD2 (7 bases). Looked up from germline, CDR1 is SGHVS and CDR2 is FQNEAQ. Trimming cost V 0 bases and J 1 base, with 14 bases left between them. The CDR3 covers 17 residues.

The chain is built from TRBV20-1 and TRBJ1-2, with 8 bases aligning to TRBD1. CDR3 length: 11 residues. The trim removed 5 bases at V and 8 bases at J, leaving 4 bases unmatched. Germline V CDR1 and CDR2: DFQATT, SNEGSKA (reference sequence). This chain's CDR3 is CSAQDREGYTF. In DNA, the CDR3 is TGCAGTGCTCAGGACAGGGAGGGCTACACCTTC.

V is TRBV24-1 and J is TRBJ2-5, with D possibly being TRBD2 (6 bases). Between the trimmed V and J ends, which lost 2 bases and 1 base, there was a span of 16 bases. The CDR3 length is 17 residues. CDR1 is KGHDR and CDR2 is SFDVKD in the germline V gene. The CDR3 DNA reads as TGTGCCACCAGTGATTCAATTAGCGGAACTATCCAAGAGACCCAGTACTTC. Translating gives CATSDSISGTIQETQYF.

The chain has TRBV20-1 and TRBJ2-3, with D perhaps TRBD2 (5 bases). The germline gives CDR1 DFQATT, CDR2 SNEGSKA (reference sequence). There are 14 residues in the CDR3. The ends were cut back, 7 bases at V and 5 bases at J, with 19 bases in the middle. Written as DNA, the CDR3 is TGCAGTGTTCCTACGGAGGCAGGAGGAGATACGCAGTATTTT. Encoded protein: CSVPTEAGGDTQYF.

The chain couples TRBV2 to TRBJ1-5; D is uncertain. Per the germline V gene, CDR1 is SNHLY and CDR2 is FYNNEI. The ends were cut back, 3 bases at V and 0 bases at J, with 9 bases in the middle. This CDR3 spans 15 amino acids. The CDR3 nucleotides are TGTGCCAGCAGTGATTCCGGAACTAGCAATCAGCCCCAGCATTTT. This codes for CASSDSGTSNQPQHF.

This clonotype has ten or more counts. The V call is TRBV10-2, the J call TRBJ2-2; D gene unclear. The CDR3 is 17 amino acids. The V end was cut by 0 bases, the J end by 5 bases, with 16 bases between. CDR1 is WSHSY and CDR2 is SAAADI in the germline V gene. CDR3 sequence (DNA): TGCGCCAGCAGTGAGTCGAAATTATATCTGCCAACCGGGGAGCTGTTTTTT. It is translated as CASSESKLYLPTGELFF.

Ten or more counts support this clonotype. The genes are TRBV12-3 or TRBV12-4 and TRBJ2-5; TRBD2 is a possible D gene (5 bases). There are 15 residues in the CDR3. V was pared by 3 bases and J by 5 bases, with 16 bases between. The CDR3 loop reads CASSFDGGGLETQYF. In DNA form, the CDR3 reads TGTGCCAGCAGTTTCGACGGCGGAGGTCTGGAGACCCAGTACTTC.

In its sample, this clonotype was seen many times. The chain uses TRBV5-5 and TRBJ1-1; D gene uncertain. Germline V gene data show CDR1 as SGHKS and CDR2 as YYEKEE (reference sequence). CDR3 length equals 13 residues. The ends were cut back, 2 bases at V and 3 bases at J, with 8 bases in the middle. DNA for the CDR3: TGTGCCAGCAGCTTCTCCGGGGACACTGAAGCTTTCTTT. The encoded protein is CASSFSGDTEAFF.

This clonotype was observed many times. The rearrangement joins TRBV27 to TRBJ2-5; D is perhaps TRBD2 (7 bases). V was pared by 1 base and J by 5 bases, with 17 bases between. This CDR3 contains 16 residues. CDR1 and CDR2 from the germline V gene are MNHEY and SMNVEV (reference sequence). CDR3 in amino acids: CASSLLGGREVETQYF. CDR3 coding DNA: TGTGCCAGCAGTTTATTGGGGGGGCGCGAAGTCGAGACCCAGTACTTC.

This clonotype is medium-sized (0.01 to 0.1%) in the sample. The V call is TRBV20-1, the J call TRBJ2-7; TRBD1 might be the D (7 bases). Deletions cut 0 bases from V and 2 bases from J, with 14 bases between. The CDR3 totals 15 residues. Germline-derived CDR1 and CDR2 are DFQATT and SNEGSKA (reference sequence). The chain's CDR3 is CSARDSGGNPYEQYF. The CDR3 DNA reads as TGCAGTGCTAGAGATTCAGGGGGGAACCCCTACGAGCAGTACTTC.

This clonotype came up a few times. V gene TRBV7-8 combines with J gene TRBJ2-7; 12 positions match TRBD2. The CDR3 covers 18 residues. Germline CDR1 is SGHVS and CDR2 is FQNEAQ. The V segment lost 0 bases and the J segment 2 bases; nucleotides outside the gene matches: 8. CDR3: CASSLALGTSGPTYEQYF. CDR3 sequence (DNA): TGTGCCAGCAGCTTAGCGCTTGGGACTAGCGGGCCCACCTACGAGCAGTACTTC.

The chain combines TRBV13 with TRBJ1-2; D not certain. Germline values: CDR1 PRHDT, CDR2 FYEKMQ (reference sequence). This CDR3 has 15 residues. V was shortened by 0 bases and J by 1 base, with 9 bases between the two germline ends. The CDR3 loop is CASSLGAGGNYGYTF. DNA for the CDR3: TGTGCCAGCAGCTTAGGTGCAGGAGGTAACTATGGCTACACCTTC.

As regards this clonotype: This CDR3 is missing its conserved last phenylalanine or tryptophan, likely due to a read error. V and J are TRBV5-1 and TRBJ1-2; D gene ambiguous. Germline CDR1 and CDR2: SGHRS and YFSETQ. Deletions cut 0 bases from V and 3 bases from J, with 15 bases between. CDR3 length: 16 residues. The CDR3 loop reads CASSLDPVPKDYGYTI. CDR3 sequence (DNA): TGCGCCAGCAGCTTGGATCCGGTCCCGAAGGACTATGGCTACACCATC.

The table lists this clonotype with a few counts. The V gene is TRBV15, the J gene TRBJ2-5; D may be TRBD1 (6 bases). The CDR3 spans 15 residues. The germline V gene has CDR1 LNHNV and CDR2 YYDKDF (reference sequence). V was clipped by 3 bases and J by 4 bases, with 15 bases between them. CDR3 DNA: TGTGCCACCAGCAGGGAAACAGGGAGCTTAGAGACCCAGTACTTC. As protein: CATSRETGSLETQYF.

This clonotype showed up just a few times. The J gene is TRBJ2-3, the V gene TRBV10-3, with D uncertain. V lost 8 bases to trimming and J lost 4 bases, with 13 bases between them. The CDR3 runs to 13 residues. Germline V lookup: CDR1 ENHRY, CDR2 SYGVKD. The CDR3 DNA sequence: TGTGCCATCCGGTTAGGCGGTTCAGATACGCAGTATTTT. Protein: CAIRLGGSDTQYF.

About this clonotype: A junction boundary mismatches the germline segment, possibly from a read error. The J gene is TRBJ2-3, the V gene TRBV7-3; D unresolved. Germline values: CDR1 SGHTA, CDR2 FQGTGA. The CDR3 extends over 18 amino acids. The chain's CDR3 is CTSCPSVVGKISTDTQYF. In nucleotides, the CDR3 is TGTACCAGCTGTCCCAGTGTCGTGGGGAAAATCAGCACAGATACGCAGTATTTT.

The table lists this clonotype with many counts. The chain combines TRBV12-3 or TRBV12-4 with TRBJ2-1; TRBD1 is a possible D gene (6 bases). This CDR3 is built from 14 residues. The V end was cut by 6 bases, the J end by 0 bases, with 9 bases between. The CDR3 is CASSDRSSYNEQFF. DNA for the CDR3: TGTGCCAGCAGCGACAGGAGCTCCTACAATGAGCAGTTCTTC.

J is TRBJ2-2 and V is TRBV6-5; the match to TRBD2 covers 9 bases. The CDR3 spans 14 residues. Trimming took 6 bases from V and 6 from J; bases not matched to a gene: 5. CDR1 and CDR2 (germline): MNHEY, SVGAGI. The CDR3 here is CASSAGGGSGELFF. The CDR3 coding sequence is TGTGCCAGCAGCGCGGGGGGGGGGTCCGGGGAGCTGTTTTTT.